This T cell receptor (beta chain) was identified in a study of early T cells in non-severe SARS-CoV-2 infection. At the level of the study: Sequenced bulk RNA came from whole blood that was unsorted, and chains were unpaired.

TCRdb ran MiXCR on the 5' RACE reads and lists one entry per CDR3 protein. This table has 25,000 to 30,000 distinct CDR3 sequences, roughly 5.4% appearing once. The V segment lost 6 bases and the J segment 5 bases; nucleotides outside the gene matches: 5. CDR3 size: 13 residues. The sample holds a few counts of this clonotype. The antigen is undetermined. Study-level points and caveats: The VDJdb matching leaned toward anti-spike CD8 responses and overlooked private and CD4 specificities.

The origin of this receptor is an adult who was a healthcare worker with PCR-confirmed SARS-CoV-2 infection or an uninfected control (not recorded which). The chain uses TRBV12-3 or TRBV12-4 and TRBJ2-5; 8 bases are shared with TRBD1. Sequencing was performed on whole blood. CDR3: CASRQTGDETQYF. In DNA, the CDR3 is TGTGCCAGCAGACAGACAGGGGACGAGACCCAGTACTTC.